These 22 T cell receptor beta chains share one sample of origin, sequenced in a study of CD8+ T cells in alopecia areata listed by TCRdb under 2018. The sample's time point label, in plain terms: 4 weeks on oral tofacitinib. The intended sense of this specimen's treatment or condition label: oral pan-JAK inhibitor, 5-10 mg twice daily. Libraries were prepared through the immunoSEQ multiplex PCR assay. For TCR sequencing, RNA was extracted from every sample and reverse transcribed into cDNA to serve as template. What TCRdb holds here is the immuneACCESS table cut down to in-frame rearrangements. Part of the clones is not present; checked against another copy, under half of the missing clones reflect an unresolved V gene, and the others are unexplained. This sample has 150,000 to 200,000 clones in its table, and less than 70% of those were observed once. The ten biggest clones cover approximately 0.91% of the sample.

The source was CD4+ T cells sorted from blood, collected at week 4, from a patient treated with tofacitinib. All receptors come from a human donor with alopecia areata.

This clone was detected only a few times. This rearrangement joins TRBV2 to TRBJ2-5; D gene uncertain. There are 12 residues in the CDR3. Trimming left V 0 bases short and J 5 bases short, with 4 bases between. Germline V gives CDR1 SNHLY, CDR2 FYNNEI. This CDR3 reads CASSEARETQYF. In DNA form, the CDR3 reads TGTGCCAGCAGTGAAGCGCGGGAGACCCAGTACTTC.

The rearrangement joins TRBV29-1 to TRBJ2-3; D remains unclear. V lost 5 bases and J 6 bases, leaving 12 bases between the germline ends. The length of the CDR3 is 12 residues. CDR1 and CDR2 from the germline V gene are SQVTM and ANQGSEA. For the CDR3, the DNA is TGCAGCGTTTCTACCCCTGGGGATACGCAGTATTTT. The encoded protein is CSVSTPGDTQYF.

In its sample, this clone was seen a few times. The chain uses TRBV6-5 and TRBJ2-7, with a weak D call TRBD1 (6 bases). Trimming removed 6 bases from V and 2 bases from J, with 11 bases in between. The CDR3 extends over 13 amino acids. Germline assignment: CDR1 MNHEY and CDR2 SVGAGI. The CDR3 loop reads CASSHRQAYEQYF. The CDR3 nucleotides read TGTGCCAGCAGCCATAGACAGGCCTACGAGCAGTACTTC.

This CDR3 is CASSLRALGTEAFF. CDR3 in DNA: TGTGCCAGCAGCTTACGGGCCTTGGGGACAGAAGCTTTCTTT. V gene TRBV7-9 combines with J gene TRBJ1-1, with D maybe TRBD1 (6 bases). V shed 2 bases and J shed 8 bases, with 15 bases lying between them. This CDR3 comprises 14 residues. The V gene's germline CDR1 is SEHNR and CDR2 FQNEAQ (reference sequence).

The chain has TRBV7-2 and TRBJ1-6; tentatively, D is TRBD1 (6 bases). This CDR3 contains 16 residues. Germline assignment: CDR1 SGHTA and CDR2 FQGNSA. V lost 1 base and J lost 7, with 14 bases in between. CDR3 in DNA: TGTGCCAGCAGCTTAGGGTCGGGGGCTCGAAATTCACCCCTCCACTTT. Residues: CASSLGSGARNSPLHF.

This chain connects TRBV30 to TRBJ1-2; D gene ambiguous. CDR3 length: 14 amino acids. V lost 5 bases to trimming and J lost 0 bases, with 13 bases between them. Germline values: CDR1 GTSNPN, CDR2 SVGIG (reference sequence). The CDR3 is CAWGRQPANYGYTF. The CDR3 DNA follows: TGTGCCTGGGGGAGGCAGCCAGCTAACTATGGCTACACCTTC.

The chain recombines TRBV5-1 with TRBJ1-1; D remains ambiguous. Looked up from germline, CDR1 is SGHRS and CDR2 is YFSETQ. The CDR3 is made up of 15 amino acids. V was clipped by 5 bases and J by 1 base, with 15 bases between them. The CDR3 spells CASRRGGLENTEAFF. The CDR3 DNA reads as TGCGCCAGCAGAAGAGGCGGGCTGGAGAACACTGAAGCTTTCTTT.

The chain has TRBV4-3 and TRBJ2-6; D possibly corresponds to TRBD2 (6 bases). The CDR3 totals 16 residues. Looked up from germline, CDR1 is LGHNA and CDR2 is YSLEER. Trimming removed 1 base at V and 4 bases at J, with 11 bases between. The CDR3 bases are TGCGCCAGCAGCCAAGGGGGGACTTCCGGGGCCAACGTCCTGACTTTC. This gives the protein CASSQGGTSGANVLTF.

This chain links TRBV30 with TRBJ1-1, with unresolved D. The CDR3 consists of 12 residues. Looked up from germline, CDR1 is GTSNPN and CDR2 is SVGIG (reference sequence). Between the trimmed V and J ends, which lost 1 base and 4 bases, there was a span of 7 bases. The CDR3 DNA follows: TGTGCCTGGAGTGCTTGGGGCACTGAAGCTTTCTTT. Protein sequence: CAWSAWGTEAFF.

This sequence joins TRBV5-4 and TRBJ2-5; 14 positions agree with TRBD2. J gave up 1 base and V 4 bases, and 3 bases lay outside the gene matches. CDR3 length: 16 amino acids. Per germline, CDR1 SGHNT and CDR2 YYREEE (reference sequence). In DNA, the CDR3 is TGTGCCAGCAGCCGGGGGACTAGCGGGGGCCAAGAGACCCAGTACTTC. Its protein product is CASSRGTSGGQETQYF.

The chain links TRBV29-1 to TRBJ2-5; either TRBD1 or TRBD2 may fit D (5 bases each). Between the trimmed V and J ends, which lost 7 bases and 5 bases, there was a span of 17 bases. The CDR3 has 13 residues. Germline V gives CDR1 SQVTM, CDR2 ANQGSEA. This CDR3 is CSADAGRGETQYF. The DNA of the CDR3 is TGCAGCGCAGATGCAGGGAGAGGGGAGACCCAGTACTTC.

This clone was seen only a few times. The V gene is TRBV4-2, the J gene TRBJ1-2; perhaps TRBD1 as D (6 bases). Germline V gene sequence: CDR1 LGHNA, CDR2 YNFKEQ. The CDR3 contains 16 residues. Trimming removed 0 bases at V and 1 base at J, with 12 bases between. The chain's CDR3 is CASSQEVGGGNYGYTF. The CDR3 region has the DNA TGTGCCAGCAGCCAAGAAGTGGGAGGGGGTAACTATGGCTACACCTTC.

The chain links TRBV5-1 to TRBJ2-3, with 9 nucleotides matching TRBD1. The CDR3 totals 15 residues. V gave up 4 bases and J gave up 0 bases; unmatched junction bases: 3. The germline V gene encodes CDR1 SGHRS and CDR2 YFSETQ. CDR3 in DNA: TGCGCCAGCAGCGTCGGACAGGGGAGCACAGATACGCAGTATTTT. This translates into CASSVGQGSTDTQYF. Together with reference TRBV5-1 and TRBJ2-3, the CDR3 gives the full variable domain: KAGVTQTPRYLIKTRGQQVTLSCSPISGHRSVSWYQQTPGQGLQFLFEYFSETQRNKGNFPGRFSGRQFSNSRSEMNVSTLELGDSALYLCASSVGQGSTDTQYFGPGTRLTVL.

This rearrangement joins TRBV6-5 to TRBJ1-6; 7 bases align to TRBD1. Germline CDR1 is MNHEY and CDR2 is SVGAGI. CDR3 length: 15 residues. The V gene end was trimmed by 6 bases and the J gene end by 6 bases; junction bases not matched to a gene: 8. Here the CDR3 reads CASSRGGTVNSPLHF. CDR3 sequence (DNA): TGTGCCAGCAGCCGCGGCGGGACAGTTAATTCACCCCTCCACTTT.

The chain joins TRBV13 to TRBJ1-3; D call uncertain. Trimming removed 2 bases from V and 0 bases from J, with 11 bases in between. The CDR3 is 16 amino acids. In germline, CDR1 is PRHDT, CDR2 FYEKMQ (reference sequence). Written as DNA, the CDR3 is TGTGCCAGCAGCTTAATGGGCGTGAGCTCTGGAAACACCATATATTTT. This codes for CASSLMGVSSGNTIYF.

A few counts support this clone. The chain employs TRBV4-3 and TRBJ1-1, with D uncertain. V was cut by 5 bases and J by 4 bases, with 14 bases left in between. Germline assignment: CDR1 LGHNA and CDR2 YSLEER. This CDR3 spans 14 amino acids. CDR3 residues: CASSSRAGITEAFF. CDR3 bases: TGCGCCAGCAGCTCTCGGGCGGGGATCACTGAAGCTTTCTTT.

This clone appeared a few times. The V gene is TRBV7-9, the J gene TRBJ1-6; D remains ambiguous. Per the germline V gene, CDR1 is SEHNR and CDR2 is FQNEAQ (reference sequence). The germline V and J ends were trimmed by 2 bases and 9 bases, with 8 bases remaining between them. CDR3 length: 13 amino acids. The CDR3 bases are TGTGCCAGCAGCTTAATGGGTACTTCACCCCTCCACTTT. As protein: CASSLMGTSPLHF.

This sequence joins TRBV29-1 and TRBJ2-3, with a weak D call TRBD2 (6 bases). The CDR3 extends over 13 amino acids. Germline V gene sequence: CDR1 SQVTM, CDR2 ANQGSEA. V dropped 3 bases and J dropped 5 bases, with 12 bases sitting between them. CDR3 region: CSVDGSGEDTQYF. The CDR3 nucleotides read TGCAGCGTTGATGGTAGCGGCGAAGATACGCAGTATTTT.

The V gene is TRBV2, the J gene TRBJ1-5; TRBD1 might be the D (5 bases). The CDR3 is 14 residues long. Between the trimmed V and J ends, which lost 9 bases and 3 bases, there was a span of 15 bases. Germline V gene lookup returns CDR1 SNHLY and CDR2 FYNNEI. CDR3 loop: CASSRDSSNQPQHF. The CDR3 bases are TGTGCCAGTAGCCGGGACTCTTCCAATCAGCCCCAGCATTTT.

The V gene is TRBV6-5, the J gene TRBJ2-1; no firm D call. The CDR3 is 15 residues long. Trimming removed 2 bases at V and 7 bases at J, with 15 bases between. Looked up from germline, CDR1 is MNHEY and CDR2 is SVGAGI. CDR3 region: CASSYQPRVSNEQFF. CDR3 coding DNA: TGTGCCAGCAGTTACCAGCCCCGGGTTTCGAATGAGCAGTTCTTC.

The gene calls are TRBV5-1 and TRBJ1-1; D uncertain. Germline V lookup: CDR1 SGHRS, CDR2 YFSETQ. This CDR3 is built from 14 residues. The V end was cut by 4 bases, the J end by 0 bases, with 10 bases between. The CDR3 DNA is TGCGCCAGCAGCCCCGACGGGGTGAACACTGAAGCTTTCTTT. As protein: CASSPDGVNTEAFF.

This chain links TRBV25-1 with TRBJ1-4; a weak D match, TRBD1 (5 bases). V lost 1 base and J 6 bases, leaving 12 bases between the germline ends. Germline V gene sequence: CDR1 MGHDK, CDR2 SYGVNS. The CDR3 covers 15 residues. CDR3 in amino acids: CASSEWAGVDEKLFF. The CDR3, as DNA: TGTGCCAGCAGTGAATGGGCGGGGGTGGATGAAAAACTGTTTTTT.